These 10 T cell receptor beta chains came from one sample sequenced in a study of OX40 agonist ivuxolimab in advanced cancers. Profiling relied on immunoSEQ multiplex PCR, and the TCRdb table lists in-frame clones only, not all of them. Here the sample spans 45,000 or so clones, roughly 90% being singletons. This sample comprised CD4+ or CD8+ T cells sorted from blood, obtained in a trial of the OX40 agonist ivuxolimab. These receptor sequences come from an adult with an advanced solid tumor such as melanoma, head and neck, liver or kidney cancer.

This chain joins TRBV18 and TRBJ2-7; D is uncertain. CDR3 size: 14 residues. The germline V gene encodes CDR1 KGHSH and CDR2 LQKENI. Trimming cost V 2 bases and J 0 bases, with 8 bases left between them. CDR3 in amino acids: CASSPDLSSYEQYF. CDR3 DNA: TGTGCCAGCTCACCAGACCTTTCCTCCTACGAGCAGTACTTC.

The chain is built from TRBV29-1 and TRBJ1-1, with D possibly TRBD1 on 6 matching bases. The V end lost 4 bases, the J end lost 3 bases, and 12 bases lay between the germline ends. The CDR3 extends over 13 amino acids. CDR1 is SQVTM and CDR2 is ANQGSEA in the germline V gene. The CDR3 bases are TGCAGCGTTGCTAGACAGGAGGACACTGAAGCTTTCTTT. This translates into CSVARQEDTEAFF. The whole variable domain, filled in from reference TRBV29-1 and TRBJ1-1, reads SAVISQKPSRDICQRGTSLTIQCQVDSQVTMMFWYRQQPGQSLTLIATANQGSEATYESGFVIDKFPISRPNLTFSTLTVSNMSPEDSSIYLCSVARQEDTEAFFGQGTRLTVV.

The chain recombines TRBV7-6 with TRBJ2-7; weak D call: TRBD2 (6 bases). V lost 6 bases, J lost 5 bases, and 17 bases lay in between. The CDR3 extends over 14 amino acids. From germline, CDR1 is SGHVS and CDR2 FNYEAQ. This chain's CDR3 is CASSSFGWGDEQYF. DNA of the CDR3: TGTGCCAGCAGTTCCTTCGGGTGGGGGGACGAGCAGTACTTC.

The chain recombines TRBV7-3 with TRBJ1-2, with TRBD1 matching over 7 bases. Germline values: CDR1 SGHTA, CDR2 FQGTGA. This CDR3 spans 13 amino acids. Trimming cost V 3 bases and J 6 bases; bases outside gene matches: 4. CDR3 in DNA: TGTGCCAGCAGCTTGTATCAGGGGGATGGCTACACCTTC. Translating it yields CASSLYQGDGYTF.

The V and J genes are TRBV19 and TRBJ1-5; D call uncertain. The CDR3 extends over 12 amino acids. The V gene lost 7 bases and the J gene lost 2 bases, with 6 bases spanning the gap. Germline lookup yields CDR1 LNHDA and CDR2 SQIVND (reference sequence). CDR3 DNA sequence: TGTGCCAGTAAGATGGGCAATCAGCCCCAGCATTTT. Encoded protein: CASKMGNQPQHF.

V gene TRBV19 combines with J gene TRBJ2-7, with D maybe TRBD2 (6 bases). CDR1 and CDR2 (germline): LNHDA, SQIVND (reference sequence). CDR3 length: 16 amino acids. The V and J ends lost 3 bases and 0 bases respectively, with 15 bases between them. CDR3 in amino acids: CASSIFLGGPSYEQYF. In DNA, the CDR3 is TGTGCCAGTAGTATCTTTTTGGGGGGTCCCTCCTACGAGCAGTACTTC.

CDR3 in amino acids: CASTPANHNEQFF. CDR3 nucleotides: TGTGCCAGCACCCCGGCGAACCACAATGAGCAGTTCTTC. The V gene is TRBV7-2, the J gene TRBJ2-1; D unresolved. The germline gives CDR1 SGHTA, CDR2 FQGNSA. CDR3 length equals 13 residues. V lost 7 bases, J lost 5 bases, and 12 bases lay in between.

This clone was seen a single time. V gene TRBV7-2 combines with J gene TRBJ2-2, with 12 bases matching TRBD2. Germline V gene data show CDR1 as SGHTA and CDR2 as FQGNSA. Trimming took 5 bases from V and 5 from J; bases not matched to a gene: 3. The CDR3 runs 15 residues. The CDR3 protein is CASSPGLAGTGELFF. CDR3 DNA: TGTGCCAGCAGCCCCGGACTAGCGGGGACCGGGGAGCTGTTTTTT.

In DNA, the CDR3 is TGTGCCACCAGCAGAGCTTTAGATACGCAGTATTTT. It specifies CATSRALDTQYF. V gene TRBV15 combines with J gene TRBJ2-3; D is uncertain. Trimming stripped 1 base from V and 5 bases from J, with 4 bases between. The germline CDR1 and CDR2 sequences are LNHNV and YYDKDF (reference sequence). The CDR3 runs to 12 residues.

The chain links TRBV11-2 to TRBJ2-5; no reliable D call. The DNA matches TRBJ2-7 better at its end, which makes the J call doubtful. The germline V gene encodes CDR1 SGHAT and CDR2 FQNNGV. The CDR3 has 14 residues. The CDR3 here is CASSFYVGPDEQYF. CDR3 DNA: TGTGCCAGCAGCTTCTATGTTGGCCCCGACGAGCAGTACTTC.